This passage covers 12 T cell receptor beta chains from one sample sequenced in a study of T-cell memory formation after mild COVID-19. TCRdb fed the 5' RACE reads into MiXCR, producing one record per CDR3 protein. The table has about 200,000 distinct CDR3 sequences, 9.5% seen once. The sample was PBMCs or a T cell subset sorted from them (not recorded which). The source of these receptors is a man younger than 35 who had mild COVID-19 (a few samples of this study predate the infection). Cell type and time point are not known.

This chain connects TRBV5-1 to TRBJ2-7; D possibly matches TRBD1 or TRBD2 (5 bases each). From germline, CDR1 is SGHRS and CDR2 YFSETQ. This CDR3 comprises 14 residues. V was shortened by 4 bases and J by 2 bases, with 13 bases between the two germline ends. CDR3 region: CASSTGTQTYEQYF. The CDR3 DNA is TGCGCCAGCAGCACTGGGACGCAAACCTACGAGCAGTACTTC.

This clonotype was detected only a few times. The V call is TRBV14, the J call TRBJ1-3; D is undetermined. The germline V gene encodes CDR1 SGHDN and CDR2 FVKESK. Between the trimmed V and J ends, which lost 4 bases and 0 bases, there was a span of 10 bases. CDR3 length: 15 residues. The CDR3 reads CASSPGPRSGNTIYF. The CDR3 DNA reads as TGTGCCAGCAGCCCCGGGCCCCGCTCTGGAAACACCATATATTTT.

This clonotype was seen a handful of times. V is TRBV12-3 or TRBV12-4 and J is TRBJ2-1, with D tentatively TRBD1 (6 bases). The CDR3 is made up of 13 amino acids. The V gene lost 6 bases and the J gene lost 5 bases, with 11 bases spanning the gap. CDR3 sequence: CASRSDRHNEQFF. CDR3 sequence (DNA): TGTGCCAGCAGATCGGACAGACACAATGAGCAGTTCTTC.

This chain joins TRBV7-3 and TRBJ2-3; 10 bases are a match to TRBD2. Per the germline V gene, CDR1 is SGHTA and CDR2 is FQGTGA. Germline trimming cut 1 base from V and 4 bases from J; bases unmatched to any gene: 5. The CDR3 consists of 16 residues. As DNA, the CDR3 is TGTGCCAGCAGCTTAATGGCGCTAGCGGGGGCAGATACGCAGTATTTT. This codes for CASSLMALAGADTQYF.

This clonotype was detected many times. This sequence joins TRBV7-2 and TRBJ2-5; 7 nucleotides line up with TRBD2. Losses at the gene ends were 5 bases for V and 2 bases for J; bases not matched to a gene: 5. CDR1 SGHTA and CDR2 FQGNSA come from the germline V gene. The CDR3 totals 14 residues. The CDR3 sequence is CASSPRRGQETQYF. CDR3 bases: TGTGCCAGCAGCCCTCGGCGGGGGCAAGAGACCCAGTACTTC.

In its sample, this clonotype was seen many times. The rearrangement joins TRBV7-9 to TRBJ2-7, with 11 bases fitting TRBD1. Germline loops: CDR1 SEHNR, CDR2 FQNEAQ (reference sequence). This CDR3 spans 14 amino acids. V shed 4 bases, J shed 6 bases, and the junction held 5 bases outside the gene matches. CDR3 region: CASSSRDRGAEQYF. CDR3 DNA: TGTGCCAGCAGCTCCAGGGACAGGGGGGCCGAGCAGTACTTC.

The V gene is TRBV7-2, the J gene TRBJ1-1; D is perhaps TRBD1 (5 bases). Germline V gene lookup returns CDR1 SGHTA and CDR2 FQGNSA. With 5 bases removed from V and 5 bases from J, the gap between germline ends came to 15 bases. The CDR3 loop spans 14 amino acids. CDR3 protein: CASSPGQGWTEAFF. The CDR3 nucleotides are TGTGCCAGCAGCCCCGGTCAGGGTTGGACTGAAGCTTTCTTT.

The chain combines TRBV28 with TRBJ1-1; D not resolved. Germline V CDR1 and CDR2: MDHEN, SYDVKM. The CDR3 is 14 residues long. Trimming took 3 bases from V and 1 from J, leaving 9 bases between them. CDR3 amino acids: CASSFWTANTEAFF. The DNA for the CDR3 is TGTGCCAGCAGTTTTTGGACCGCGAACACTGAAGCTTTCTTT.

Here the CDR3 reads CASSPQVAETQYF. As DNA, the CDR3 is TGTGCCAGCAGTCCTCAGGTAGCGGAGACCCAGTACTTC. V usage is TRBV12-3 or TRBV12-4 and J usage is TRBJ2-5; tentatively, D is TRBD2 (5 bases). This CDR3 spans 13 amino acids. Trimming shortened V by 5 bases and J by 5 bases, and 12 bases separated the two germline ends.

The chain is built from TRBV7-9 and TRBJ1-1, with D hard to call. The CDR3 runs 14 residues. Deletions cut 3 bases from V and 1 base from J, with 9 bases between. CDR1 is SEHNR, CDR2 FQNEAQ, per germline (reference sequence). The CDR3 nucleotides read TGTGCCAGCAGCTTCAGGAGCCGGAACACTGAAGCTTTCTTT. Amino acids: CASSFRSRNTEAFF.

This clonotype was counted between two and nine times. CDR3 amino acids: CASSVRDSNSPLHF. The CDR3 nucleotides read TGTGCCAGCAGCGTCCGGGACAGTAATTCACCCCTCCACTTT. V and J are TRBV9 and TRBJ1-6; 7 nucleotides agree with TRBD1. The germline V gene has CDR1 SGDLS and CDR2 YYNGEE. CDR3 length equals 14 residues. J was trimmed by 6 bases and V by 2 bases; bases with no gene match: 2.

The rearrangement joins TRBV6-2 or TRBV6-3 to TRBJ1-2; D is undetermined. V shed 0 bases and J shed 5 bases, with 13 bases lying between them. The CDR3 runs to 15 residues. Germline lookup yields CDR1 MNHEY and CDR2 SVGEGT. This chain's CDR3 is CASSYSDGKRYGYTF. CDR3 sequence (DNA): TGTGCCAGCAGTTACTCGGACGGCAAGCGGTATGGCTACACCTTC.